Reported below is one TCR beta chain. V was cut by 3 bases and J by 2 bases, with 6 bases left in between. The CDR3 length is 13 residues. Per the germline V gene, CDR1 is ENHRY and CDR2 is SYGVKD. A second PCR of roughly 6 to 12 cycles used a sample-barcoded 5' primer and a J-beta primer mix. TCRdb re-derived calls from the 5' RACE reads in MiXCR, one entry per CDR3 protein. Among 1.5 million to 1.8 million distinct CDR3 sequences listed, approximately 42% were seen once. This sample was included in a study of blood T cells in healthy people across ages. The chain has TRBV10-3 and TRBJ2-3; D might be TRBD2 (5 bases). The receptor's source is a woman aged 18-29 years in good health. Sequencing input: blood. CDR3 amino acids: CAISEADTDTQYF. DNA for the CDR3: TGTGCCATCAGTGAAGCGGACACAGATACGCAGTATTTT.